The entry below describes one T cell receptor (beta chain). Its antigen has not been determined. Base qualities are not recorded, but no much larger clone differs from it by a single base. From the cysteine up to the phenylalanine, the CDR3 has a length of 14 residues. This entry keeps only the CDR3 DNA: 42 bases, framed from base 1. At the junction V is shortened by 2 bases and J by 2 bases, with 7 bases in between. According to the germline V gene, CDR1 reads MNHNS and CDR2 reads SASEGT. This sample is part of a study of blood T cell repertoires in COVID-19 (dated by TCRdb to 2020 to 2022). Broadly, across the study: Samples covering the acute and convalescent phases of COVID-19 were provided by collaborators in the United States, Italy and Spain. Where available, HLA class I and class II types were obtained from metadata supplied by the sample provider rather than from assay-based typing. The samples were drawn from two sources: the first 160 participants of the ongoing ImmuneRACE study, and 1,254 subjects contributed by 6 global collaborators. The repertoires were released in a freely available public database meant as a resource for research on the immune response to SARS-CoV-2. The prospective study material was composed of cDNA or gDNA derived from T cells, B-cell-depleted T cells, or PBMCs. The sample metadata nearly always contained a de-identified subject ID, COVID-19 status, age in years and sex. The dataset comprised deeply sampled blood TCRbeta repertoires from subjects exposed to, actively infected with, or recovered from COVID-19. Beyond this particular receptor, the publication reports: Clinical and demographic metadata were provided uncurated, with the amount varying by source and participant.

The immunoSEQ Assay, a bias-controlled multiplex PCR, was used to amplify TCRbeta CDR3 regions from genomic DNA. As for the original processing: Nucleated cell counts per sample were estimated from amplification of reference gene primers within the assay. To quantify the absolute abundance of each unique TCRbeta CDR3 rearrangement, sequence reads were collapsed and filtered. For each sample, productive Simpson clonality was calculated as the square root of Simpson's diversity index across productive rearrangements. Held by TCRdb, this immuneACCESS table contains in-frame sequences only and omits some clones. Under half of the omission traces to an unresolved V gene where checked; the cause of the rest is unknown. The D gene and trimming were derived from the DNA, and the V and J assignments and clone size from that table. In this sample the table shows around 140,000 clones, about 90% of which occur a single time. Of the sample, 11% is held by the ten largest clones.

Participants in the prospective study were aged roughly 18 to 89 years, lived in 20 to 30 United States geographic areas, and enrolled through a virtual design. In the prospective study, cohorts were assigned on the basis of participant-reported clinical history obtained from a screening survey and a study questionnaire. For ImmuneRACE Cohort 3, a participant was defined as recovered based on two consecutive negative NP/OP PCR tests, clearance by a healthcare professional, or resolution of symptoms. In the prospective study, whole blood, serum and a nasopharyngeal or oropharyngeal swab were collected from each participant by mobile phlebotomists. Participants in the prospective study had the option to provide additional blood draws and questionnaires over a roughly 2-month period. Before DNA extraction, blood samples from the prospective study were shipped at room temperature or frozen.

The chain is made from TRBV6-1 and TRBJ2-1, and TRBD2 may be the D gene, going by 5 matching bases. Sequencing input: PBMCs or T cells enriched from blood (not recorded which). The origin of this receptor is a man between 60 and 75 years old who had recovered from COVID-19. The DNA sequence is TGTGCCAGCAGTGAAAACGGGGCCTACAATGAGCAGTTCTTC. It specifies CASSENGAYNEQFF.